The clone carrying this TCR beta chain appeared a few times. The time point denotes: patch test 3, about 24 weeks after DPC sensitization. The treatment denotes: therapeutic diphenylcyclopropenone sensitization with weekly scalp DPC. This specimen comes from a study of human T cells and chemical hapten exposure. Study context: On the upper back, patch tests were applied with 0.01% DPC and read at 6 days.

TCRdb ran MiXCR on the RACE reads and lists one entry per CDR3 protein. The sample shows about 160,000 distinct CDR3 sequences, roughly 25% of them seen only once. Germline CDR1 is LGHNA and CDR2 is YNFKEQ. The length of the CDR3 is 15 residues. V lost 6 bases, J lost 5 bases, and 7 bases stayed unmatched. V usage is TRBV4-2 and J usage is TRBJ1-4; TRBD1 agrees at 9 bases. The clonotype was recovered from a woman aged 18-29 years with alopecia areata. Some clones in this sample may be carry-over from other donors' samples. Here the sequenced sample was whole blood, taken in connection with sensitization to the hapten diphenylcyclopropenone (DPC). CDR3 residues: CASRKSGTGNEKLFF. The CDR3 nucleotides read TGTGCCAGCAGGAAATCCGGGACAGGGAATGAAAAACTGTTTTTT.